The 5 T cell receptor beta chains in this list originate from one sample, sequenced in a study of T cell clonality in common variable immunodeficiency. Generated by immunoSEQ multiplex PCR, the TCRdb table keeps only in-frame clones and is missing some. Sampling found 20,000 to 30,000 clones, none seen once. Study-wide results and limits: Common variable immunodeficiency TCR beta sequences reportedly had fewer deletions and N-nucleotide insertions.

For these receptors, no antigen is known. Specimen: peripheral blood mononuclear cells. The receptors were gathered from a human donor with common variable immunodeficiency.

This clone showed up many times. The missing CDR3 end, 3 residues past where the read stops, is filled in from the germline J gene. This chain uses TRBV7-2 with TRBJ2-2, with D unclear. The CDR3 extends over 14 amino acids. Germline V gene lookup returns CDR1 SGHTA and CDR2 FQGNSA. Trimming took off 1 base at V and 2 bases at J, with 5 bases between the two ends. The CDR3 DNA, read in part, is TGTGCCAGCAGCTTAGTTGTAAACACCGGGGAG. Protein: CASSLVVNTGE. The entire CDR3 reads CASSLVVNTGELFF.

This clone was counted ten times or more. The CDR3 end falls 3 residues outside the read, so it is completed with the germline J gene. J is TRBJ2-7 and V is TRBV29-1; 8 bases map to TRBD1. The V gene end was trimmed by 4 bases and the J gene end by 4 bases; junction bases not matched to a gene: 6. The germline V gene encodes CDR1 SQVTM and CDR2 ANQGSEA. CDR3 length equals 13 residues. The CDR3 bases that were read are TGCAGCGTTGGCCAGGGGGCGTATTACGAG. Encoded protein: CSVGQGAYYE. The CDR3 in full is CSVGQGAYYEQYF.

Many counts were recorded for this clone. A junction boundary mismatches the germline segment, possibly from a read error. The read ends 3 residues before the CDR3 terminus; that terminus is restored from the germline J gene. Distinct nucleotide sequences in the sample also encode this CDR3. V usage is TRBV7-9 and J usage is TRBJ2-7, with D possibly being TRBD1 (6 bases). The CDR3 is 13 amino acids. The V gene's germline CDR1 is SEHNR and CDR2 FQNEAQ (reference sequence). CDR3 sequence: CSSSLKGAYEQYF. The covered CDR3 bases are TGTTCCAGCAGCTTAAAGGGGGCCTACGAG.

This clone was observed at least ten times. The CDR3 extends 3 residues past the end of the read, so its final part is completed from the germline J gene. This chain links TRBV5-1 with TRBJ2-7; 9 positions agree with TRBD1. After removal of 3 bases from V and 6 bases from J, the junction contained 4 bases not matched to a gene. Germline-derived CDR1 and CDR2 are SGHRS and YFSETQ. This CDR3 contains 13 residues. CDR3 DNA, as far as it was read: TGCGCCAGCAGCTCGGGACAGGGTATCGAG. Amino acids: CASSSGQGIE. The whole CDR3 reads CASSSGQGIEQYF. Filled out from reference TRBV5-1 and TRBJ2-7, the complete variable domain reads KAGVTQTPRYLIKTRGQQVTLSCSPISGHRSVSWYQQTPGQGLQFLFEYFSETQRNKGNFPGRFSGRQFSNSRSEMNVSTLELGDSALYLCASSSGQGIEQYFGPGTRLTVT.

This clone was counted a few times. The missing CDR3 end, 3 residues past where the read stops, is filled in from the germline J gene. The chain recombines TRBV20-1 with TRBJ2-1, with TRBD2 matching over 10 bases. After removal of 6 bases from V and 7 bases from J, the junction contained 12 bases not matched to a gene. There are 15 residues in the CDR3. The germline V gene encodes CDR1 DFQATT and CDR2 SNEGSKA (reference sequence). The covered CDR3 bases are TGCAGTGCCAACTCACTAGCGGGAAAGGGGAATGAG. Its protein product is CSANSLAGKGNE. The whole CDR3 region reads CSANSLAGKGNEQFF.